This passage covers 25 T cell receptor beta chains from one sample sequenced in a study of T cells after yellow fever vaccination. Via MiXCR, TCRdb re-called the 5' RACE reads, giving one row per CDR3 protein. The sample includes roughly 120,000 distinct CDR3 sequences, roughly 8.9% of them seen just once. The sample in question was CD8+ T cells sorted from PBMCs, obtained 45 days after the yellow fever booster vaccination. These receptors came from a man aged 30 to 45 who received the YFV17D yellow fever vaccine.

The table lists this clonotype with a few counts. CDR3: CASSAGQGLGYEQYF. CDR3 DNA sequence: TGTGCCAGCAGCGCCGGACAGGGGCTGGGCTACGAGCAGTACTTC. The chain recombines TRBV9 with TRBJ2-7; 9 nucleotides align to TRBD1. This CDR3 comprises 15 residues. V was pared by 3 bases and J by 3 bases, with 7 bases of the junction left unmatched. CDR1 and CDR2 from the germline V gene are SGDLS and YYNGEE.

The table lists this clonotype with a few counts. The V gene is TRBV20-1, the J gene TRBJ2-7; TRBD2 agrees at 10 bases. Germline V CDR1 and CDR2: DFQATT, SNEGSKA (reference sequence). The CDR3 spans 15 residues. With V trimmed by 0 bases and J by 6 bases, 8 bases remained unmatched. CDR3 amino acids: CSARDLPAGGLEQYF. CDR3 DNA: TGCAGTGCTAGAGATCTGCCAGCGGGAGGGCTCGAGCAGTACTTC.

The CDR3 loop reads CASSLRGGRAGDYNEQFF. CDR3 nucleotide sequence: TGTGCCAGCAGCTTAAGAGGAGGCCGGGCAGGGGATTACAATGAGCAGTTCTTC. V and J are TRBV11-1 and TRBJ2-1; tentatively, D is TRBD1 (6 bases). Germline CDR1 SGHAT, CDR2 FQDESV (reference sequence). The CDR3 runs to 18 residues. The V end lost 2 bases, the J end lost 4 bases, and 21 bases lay between the germline ends.

This clonotype was seen more than once but under ten times. The genes are TRBV27 and TRBJ1-1; D not resolved. Germline values: CDR1 MNHEY, CDR2 SMNVEV (reference sequence). V was shortened by 5 bases and J by 0 bases, with 13 bases between the two germline ends. This CDR3 region has 15 residues. The CDR3 nucleotides read TGTGCCAGCAGTCCTTCTCGGGCTATGAACACTGAAGCTTTCTTT. It specifies CASSPSRAMNTEAFF.

V usage is TRBV7-6 and J usage is TRBJ2-5, with 8 bases that match TRBD2. Germline CDR1 is SGHVS and CDR2 is FNYEAQ. This CDR3 contains 16 residues. J lost 1 base, V lost 4 bases, and 8 bases had no gene match. CDR3 residues: CASSSRVAGTQETQYF. The CDR3 region has the DNA TGTGCCAGCAGCTCCCGGGTAGCGGGAACCCAAGAGACCCAGTACTTC.

There are many counts of this clonotype. This chain connects TRBV27 to TRBJ2-7, with TRBD1 identical over 9 bases. Unmatched junction bases numbered 8, after V lost 8 bases and J lost 0 bases. From germline, CDR1 is MNHEY and CDR2 SMNVEV (reference sequence). The CDR3 loop spans 15 amino acids. CDR3 region: CASGPQGAYSYEQYF. As DNA, the CDR3 is TGTGCCAGCGGGCCACAGGGGGCTTACTCCTACGAGCAGTACTTC.

Relative to its sample, this clonotype is large. The chain joins TRBV28 to TRBJ1-1; D not certain. Germline V CDR1 and CDR2: MDHEN, SYDVKM. Trimming shortened V by 3 bases and J by 5 bases, and 10 bases separated the two germline ends. There are 13 residues in the CDR3. The CDR3 coding sequence is TGTGCCAGCAGTTTCTCGTTTGGAACTGAAGCTTTCTTT. Translating gives CASSFSFGTEAFF.

This clonotype was recorded many times. The chain uses TRBV27 and TRBJ2-7; perhaps TRBD2 as D (6 bases). The CDR3 has 14 residues. Looked up from germline, CDR1 is MNHEY and CDR2 is SMNVEV (reference sequence). Trimming stripped 3 bases from V and 4 bases from J, with 13 bases between. Here the CDR3 DNA reads TGTGCCAGCAGTTTGGGAGGAGGGCCTTACGAGCAGTACTTC. Residues: CASSLGGGPYEQYF.

Many counts were recorded for this clonotype. The chain joins TRBV13 to TRBJ2-3; D is uncertain. Trimming stripped 4 bases from V and 1 base from J, with 12 bases between. The germline V gene has CDR1 PRHDT and CDR2 FYEKMQ (reference sequence). This CDR3 contains 15 residues. This CDR3 is CASSSQNKGTDTQYF. The CDR3 nucleotides read TGTGCCAGCAGCTCTCAGAACAAGGGCACAGATACGCAGTATTTT.

At least ten counts were recorded for this clonotype. V and J are TRBV20-1 and TRBJ1-1, with TRBD1 matching 7 bases. Germline CDR1 is DFQATT and CDR2 is SNEGSKA (reference sequence). CDR3 length: 13 amino acids. The V and J ends lost 2 bases and 4 bases, in that order; junction bases with no gene match: 4. CDR3 residues: CSARSDRATEAFF. CDR3 in DNA: TGCAGTGCTAGATCAGACAGGGCCACTGAAGCTTTCTTT.

The sample holds many counts of this clonotype. V gene TRBV28 combines with J gene TRBJ2-7; 7 bases match TRBD2. V shed 1 base, J shed 3 bases, and the junction held 9 bases outside the gene matches. Germline CDR1 MDHEN, CDR2 SYDVKM. The CDR3 is 16 residues long. CDR3 sequence reads: CASSLFSGLGVYEQYF. In DNA, the CDR3 is TGTGCCAGCAGTTTATTTTCTGGACTAGGGGTCTACGAGCAGTACTTC.

This clonotype was counted at least ten times. The chain combines TRBV10-3 with TRBJ2-5; D remains unclear. CDR1 ENHRY and CDR2 SYGVKD come from the germline V gene. CDR3 size: 12 residues. Trimming removed 6 bases from V and 1 base from J, with 6 bases in between. CDR3 sequence reads: CAIRGLQETQYF. CDR3 DNA: TGTGCCATCAGAGGCCTCCAAGAGACCCAGTACTTC.

Ten or more counts support this clonotype. The rearrangement links TRBV5-1 to TRBJ2-7; tentative D call: TRBD1 (5 bases). V was pared by 4 bases and J by 4 bases, with 12 bases between. The CDR3 consists of 13 residues. Per germline, CDR1 SGHRS and CDR2 YFSETQ. The CDR3 reads CASSGQTIYEQYF. In DNA form, the CDR3 reads TGCGCCAGCAGCGGACAAACCATATACGAGCAGTACTTC.

This sequence joins TRBV29-1 and TRBJ2-7; D gene unclear. Germline assignment: CDR1 SQVTM and CDR2 ANQGSEA. V shed 7 bases and J shed 0 bases, with 13 bases lying between them. This CDR3 is built from 13 residues. The CDR3 here is CSAQVRYSYEQYF. The CDR3 nucleotides read TGCAGCGCCCAGGTACGTTACTCCTACGAGCAGTACTTC.

V usage is TRBV30 and J usage is TRBJ2-7; 7 bases align to TRBD1. The V gene end was trimmed by 6 bases and the J gene end by 3 bases; junction bases not matched to a gene: 8. The CDR3 length is 13 residues. Per the germline V gene, CDR1 is GTSNPN and CDR2 is SVGIG (reference sequence). The CDR3 protein is CACTPRTGYEQYF. The CDR3 nucleotides read TGTGCCTGTACCCCAAGGACAGGCTACGAGCAGTACTTC. The whole variable domain, remainder taken from reference TRBV30 and TRBJ2-7, is SQTIHQWPATLVQPVGSPLSLECTVEGTSNPNLYWYRQAAGRGLQLLFYSVGIGQISSEVPQNLSASRPQDRQFILSSKKLLLSDSGFYLCACTPRTGYEQYFGPGTRLTVT.

This clonotype was counted at least ten times. The chain employs TRBV5-1 and TRBJ2-1; D is unresolved. This CDR3 contains 14 residues. The V end was cut by 3 bases, the J end by 5 bases, with 12 bases between. Germline-derived CDR1 and CDR2 are SGHRS and YFSETQ. CDR3 protein: CASSWLLAHNEQFF. CDR3 DNA sequence: TGCGCCAGCAGCTGGCTCTTAGCCCACAATGAGCAGTTCTTC.

On this clonotype: This could be a read error, since a much larger clone is one nucleotide away. The rearrangement uses TRBV5-5 and TRBJ2-3; 8 bases are a match to TRBD1. The CDR3 consists of 15 residues. CDR1 SGHKS and CDR2 YYEKEE come from the germline V gene (reference sequence). The J segment lost 0 bases and the V segment lost 4 bases, leaving 4 bases of the junction unmatched. CDR3 DNA: TGTGCCAGCAGCCTGGGACAGGCTAGCACAGATACGCAGTATTTT. It translates to CASSLGQASTDTQYF.

This clonotype was recorded at least ten times. The genes are TRBV13 and TRBJ2-5; no clear D gene. CDR1 is PRHDT, CDR2 FYEKMQ, per germline (reference sequence). CDR3 length: 14 residues. V gave up 3 bases and J gave up 1 base, with 9 bases separating them. The CDR3 protein is CASSFKGPQETQYF. For the CDR3, the DNA is TGTGCCAGCAGCTTTAAGGGTCCCCAAGAGACCCAGTACTTC.

The CDR3 region is CASSAPGGPGELFF. The CDR3 DNA reads as TGTGCCAGCAGTGCCCCAGGGGGCCCGGGGGAGCTGTTTTTT. The chain carries TRBV2 and TRBJ2-2, with 8 bases identical to TRBD1. This CDR3 is built from 14 residues. Germline loops: CDR1 SNHLY, CDR2 FYNNEI. V trimming: 4 bases; J trimming: 8 bases; junction bases outside the gene matches: 6.

The chain recombines TRBV12-3 or TRBV12-4 with TRBJ2-3; TRBD1 agrees at 12 bases. The CDR3 runs to 16 residues. V shed 6 bases and J 4 bases; nucleotides not matched to a gene: 8. CDR3 bases: TGTGCCAGCAGATCCGGGACAGGGGGCTGGTCAGATACGCAGTATTTT. It encodes CASRSGTGGWSDTQYF.

The genes are TRBV6-5 and TRBJ2-7; 10 positions match TRBD2. Germline lookup yields CDR1 MNHEY and CDR2 SVGAGI. J lost 4 bases, V lost 2 bases, and 8 bases had no gene match. The CDR3 is 16 amino acids. The CDR3 sequence: CASSYGLAGAGYEQYF. The CDR3 DNA reads as TGTGCCAGCAGTTACGGGCTAGCGGGAGCCGGGTACGAGCAGTACTTC.

This clonotype came up a few times. The chain is built from TRBV20-1 and TRBJ2-7, with 11 bases fitting TRBD1. This CDR3 has 15 residues. V lost 0 bases to trimming and J lost 7 bases; unmatched junction nucleotides: 8. Germline V gene data show CDR1 as DFQATT and CDR2 as SNEGSKA (reference sequence). CDR3 in amino acids: CSAREPGQGVQEQYF. In DNA, the CDR3 is TGCAGTGCTAGAGAACCGGGACAGGGGGTGCAGGAGCAGTACTTC.

In this sample, this clonotype turned up many times. J is TRBJ2-5 and V is TRBV15, with a weak D call TRBD1 (5 bases). Trimming took off 1 base at V and 3 bases at J, with 15 bases between the two ends. In germline, CDR1 is LNHNV, CDR2 YYDKDF (reference sequence). The CDR3 extends over 16 amino acids. CDR3 in amino acids: CATSRGRGPWEETQYF. Here the CDR3 DNA reads TGTGCCACCAGCAGAGGAAGGGGCCCATGGGAAGAGACCCAGTACTTC.

This clonotype was counted at least ten times. J is TRBJ1-1 and V is TRBV29-1; D is unresolved. Looked up from germline, CDR1 is SQVTM and CDR2 is ANQGSEA. The CDR3 runs 14 residues. V gave up 4 bases and J gave up 0 bases, with 12 bases separating them. The CDR3: CSVVSDAMNTEAFF. The CDR3 nucleotides are TGCAGCGTTGTCTCAGACGCCATGAACACTGAAGCTTTCTTT.

In this sample, this clonotype turned up a few times. The chain uses TRBV12-5 and TRBJ2-2; 16 bases align to TRBD2. Germline V gives CDR1 LGHNT, CDR2 FRNRAP. With V trimmed by 10 bases and J by 6 bases, 8 bases remained unmatched. The CDR3 loop spans 16 amino acids. CDR3 sequence reads: CAKALGLAGGPGELFF. In DNA, the CDR3 is TGTGCTAAGGCCTTGGGACTAGCGGGAGGGCCCGGGGAGCTGTTTTTT. Full variable domain (missing parts from reference TRBV12-5 and TRBJ2-2): DARVTQTPRHKVTEMGQEVTMRCQPILGHNTVFWYRQTMMQGLELLAYFRNRAPLDDSGMPKDRFSAEMPDATLATLKIQPSEPRDSAVYFCAKALGLAGGPGELFFGEGSRLTVL.